The 29 T cell receptor beta chains below were found in one sample sequenced in a study of T cell repertoires in cytomegalovirus infection (dated by TCRdb to about 2019). Sequenced using an Illumina HiSeq 1500. The raw public data were reprocessed by TCRdb itself: fastp quality trimming at Q25, MiXCR clonotype calling, in-frame beta chains only. Here each entry gathers all rows of one CDR3 protein and keeps the most common genes and DNA. The sample records some 220,000 distinct CDR3 sequences, 10% to 15% of which are singletons. 1.5% to 2% of the sample is held by the ten biggest clonotypes. Input material: PBMCs. These receptors originate from a human donor in good health (CMV status not recorded). Some clones in this sample may be carry-over from other donors' samples.

This clonotype was detected a few times. The rearrangement uses TRBV7-9 and TRBJ1-1; D possibly corresponds to TRBD1 (6 bases). The germline V gene encodes CDR1 SEHNR and CDR2 FQNEAQ (reference sequence). The CDR3 has 13 amino acids. V gave up 1 base and J gave up 8 bases, with 11 bases separating them. CDR3 protein: CASSLEVDREAFF. DNA for the CDR3: TGTGCCAGCAGCTTAGAAGTGGACAGAGAAGCTTTCTTT.

The table lists this clonotype with a few counts. This chain uses TRBV7-3 with TRBJ1-4, with 7 bases matching TRBD1. V dropped 5 bases and J dropped 10; count of bases not matched to a gene: 7. The CDR3 spans 13 residues. Looked up from germline, CDR1 is SGHTA and CDR2 is FQGTGA. The CDR3 DNA sequence: TGTGCCAGCAGCCAGTCACAGGGGACAAAACTGTTTTTT. Translating it yields CASSQSQGTKLFF.

The chain has TRBV20-1 and TRBJ2-5; a possible D gene is TRBD2 (6 bases). The CDR3 has 16 residues. Germline V gene data show CDR1 as DFQATT and CDR2 as SNEGSKA (reference sequence). V gave up 2 bases and J gave up 1 base, with 17 bases separating them. CDR3 sequence (DNA): TGCAGTGCTAGATCACGAATTCCCGGGAGCCAAGAGACCCAGTACTTC. It codes for CSARSRIPGSQETQYF.

This clonotype was seen ten or more times. The chain links TRBV6-5 to TRBJ1-1; TRBD1 might be the D (6 bases). In germline, CDR1 is MNHEY, CDR2 SVGAGI. The CDR3 length is 14 residues. The V and J ends lost 6 bases and 8 bases respectively, with 19 bases between them. The CDR3 DNA is TGTGCCAGCAGACCCTTCTTGACAGGTACCGAAGCTTTCTTT. Translated, it gives CASRPFLTGTEAFF.

A remark on this clonotype: A single base separates this from a much larger clone, so it may be a read error. CDR3 in amino acids: CASLIRAGFTYVQYF. The CDR3 coding sequence is TGTGCCAGTCTAATTAGGGCAGGATTCACCTACGTGCAGTACTTC. J is TRBJ2-7 and V is TRBV12-3 or TRBV12-4; D is undetermined. This CDR3 comprises 15 residues.

In its sample, this clonotype was seen many times. The chain combines TRBV7-2 with TRBJ2-5; TRBD1 might be the D (6 bases). The germline V gene encodes CDR1 SGHTA and CDR2 FQGNSA. Trimming removed 11 bases from V and 7 bases from J, with 20 bases in between. This CDR3 has 13 amino acids. The CDR3 coding sequence is TGTGCCGTCACCCGAAGGGGGTCTTGGACCCAGTACTTC. Translation: CAVTRRGSWTQYF.

This clonotype was detected ten times or more. The chain carries TRBV7-2 and TRBJ2-5; D ambiguous. The CDR3 runs to 16 residues. Between the trimmed V and J ends, which lost 1 base and 3 bases, there was a span of 15 bases. Germline V gene lookup returns CDR1 SGHTA and CDR2 FQGNSA. The CDR3 DNA is TGTGCCAGCAGCTTAGATGGATGGCGAACGGAAGAGACCCAGTACTTC. It specifies CASSLDGWRTEETQYF.

This clonotype was seen more than once but under ten times. V usage is TRBV6-2 or TRBV6-3 and J usage is TRBJ1-4; a possible D gene is TRBD1 (5 bases). The germline V gene has CDR1 MNHEY and CDR2 SVGEGT. The CDR3 sequence is 14 residues long. Trimming took 0 bases from V and 10 from J, leaving 12 bases between them. The CDR3 is CASSYSGPARKLFF. The DNA of the CDR3 is TGTGCCAGCAGTTACTCGGGACCAGCGAGAAAACTGTTTTTT.

This clonotype showed up many times. The chain joins TRBV10-3 to TRBJ2-5, with TRBD2 identical over 7 bases. J gave up 5 bases and V 9 bases, and 6 bases lay outside the gene matches. Germline V CDR1 and CDR2: ENHRY, SYGVKD. The CDR3 spans 12 residues. The CDR3 nucleotides are TGTGCCATGGGGGACTACCCCGAGACCCAGTACTTC. Protein sequence: CAMGDYPETQYF.

There are a few counts of this clonotype. The genes are TRBV28 and TRBJ2-5, with 7 bases matching TRBD2. CDR3 size: 13 residues. Germline lookup yields CDR1 MDHEN and CDR2 SYDVKM. V was clipped by 6 bases and J by 3 bases; unmatched bases: 4. The CDR3 DNA reads TGTGCCAGCAGCAGGACTAGGGAAGAGACCCAGTACTTC. Its translation: CASSRTREETQYF.

This sequence joins TRBV5-1 and TRBJ2-5, with 11 bases aligning to TRBD2. The CDR3 covers 15 residues. After removal of 2 bases from V and 5 bases from J, the junction contained 5 bases not matched to a gene. CDR1 is SGHRS and CDR2 is YFSETQ in the germline V gene. CDR3 protein: CASSFLTSGMETQYF. The CDR3 DNA reads as TGCGCCAGCAGCTTCCTGACTAGCGGGATGGAGACCCAGTACTTC.

This clonotype was recorded many times. This chain connects TRBV7-2 to TRBJ1-2; no definite D call. The CDR3 loop spans 14 amino acids. The ends were cut back, 1 base at V and 4 bases at J, with 10 bases in the middle. Germline loops: CDR1 SGHTA, CDR2 FQGNSA. The CDR3 DNA sequence: TGTGCCAGCAGCTTAGGCGGGAGTCGCTATGGCTACACCTTC. Translated: CASSLGGSRYGYTF.

The V call is TRBV19, the J call TRBJ2-1; 12 bases are a match to TRBD2. J gave up 7 bases and V 3 bases, and 10 bases lay outside the gene matches. CDR1 and CDR2 (germline): LNHDA, SQIVND (reference sequence). The CDR3 extends over 17 amino acids. The CDR3 sequence: CASSIALLAGGRNEQFF. The CDR3 DNA reads as TGTGCCAGTAGTATTGCACTCCTAGCGGGAGGGCGGAATGAGCAGTTCTTC.

This clonotype was recorded many times. This chain uses TRBV19 with TRBJ1-5, with unresolved D. CDR1 is LNHDA, CDR2 SQIVND, per germline (reference sequence). The CDR3 extends over 15 amino acids. V shed 3 bases and J shed 0 bases, with 9 bases lying between them. This CDR3 reads CASSIPGVSNQPQHF. The CDR3 nucleotides read TGTGCCAGTAGTATCCCAGGTGTTAGCAATCAGCCCCAGCATTTT. The entire variable domain, with the rest obtained from reference TRBV19 and TRBJ1-5, is as follows: DGGITQSPKYLFRKEGQNVTLSCEQNLNHDAMYWYRQDPGQGLRLIYYSQIVNDFQKGDIAEGYSVSREKKESFPLTVTSAQKNPTAFYLCASSIPGVSNQPQHFGDGTRLSIL.

The CDR3 region has the DNA TGCGCCAGCAGCTTTGATGGGGGGCGAAGGGCTGAAGCTTTCTTT. Protein: CASSFDGGRRAEAFF. This chain joins TRBV5-1 and TRBJ1-1; perhaps TRBD1 as D (6 bases). The CDR3 runs to 15 residues. V shed 2 bases and J shed 6 bases, with 17 bases lying between them. CDR1 and CDR2 (germline): SGHRS, YFSETQ.

The chain carries TRBV18 and TRBJ1-6, with 11 bases identical to TRBD1. CDR3 size: 18 residues. V lost 2 bases, J lost 10 bases, and 13 bases stayed unmatched. Looked up from germline, CDR1 is KGHSH and CDR2 is LQKENI. The DNA of the CDR3 is TGTGCCAGCTCACCAGGGACAGGGGGAAGAGTTGGGGGATCACCCCTCCACTTT. Protein product: CASSPGTGGRVGGSPLHF.

This clonotype occurred many times. J is TRBJ2-5 and V is TRBV7-2, with TRBD2 identical over 7 bases. With V trimmed by 0 bases and J by 5 bases, 9 bases remained unmatched. The CDR3 extends over 16 amino acids. Germline CDR1 SGHTA, CDR2 FQGNSA. The CDR3 DNA sequence: TGTGCCAGCAGCTTAGCTGGTCAGCGGGACGGCGAGACCCAGTACTTC. It translates to CASSLAGQRDGETQYF.

This clonotype was seen a few times. The V gene is TRBV29-1, the J gene TRBJ1-1; perhaps TRBD1 as D (6 bases). Germline V gene data show CDR1 as SQVTM and CDR2 as ANQGSEA. The ends were cut back, 7 bases at V and 5 bases at J, with 14 bases in the middle. This CDR3 comprises 12 residues. The CDR3 nucleotides are TGCAGCGCTACAGGGCCGGGAACTGAAGCTTTCTTT. Its protein is CSATGPGTEAFF.

This chain uses TRBV7-4 with TRBJ1-1, with D maybe TRBD1 (5 bases). Germline CDR1 SGHVT, CDR2 SQSDAQ. The CDR3 spans 14 residues. V gave up 4 bases and J gave up 4 bases, with 13 bases separating them. The CDR3 sequence: CASSWGHEGTEAFF. In DNA form, the CDR3 reads TGTGCCAGCAGCTGGGGCCACGAGGGCACTGAAGCTTTCTTT.

This clonotype was detected many times. The chain combines TRBV7-9 with TRBJ2-5; D ambiguous. In germline, CDR1 is SEHNR, CDR2 FQNEAQ (reference sequence). The CDR3 consists of 14 residues. V was cut by 1 base and J by 5 bases, with 11 bases left in between. CDR3 sequence (DNA): TGTGCCAGCAGCTTAGATGGGGTACAGGAGACCCAGTACTTC. This encodes CASSLDGVQETQYF. Complete variable domain (other parts from reference TRBV7-9 and TRBJ2-5): DTGVSQNPRHKITKRGQNVTFRCDPISEHNRLYWYRQTLGQGPEFLTYFQNEAQLEKSRLLSDRFSAERPKGSFSTLEIQRTEQGDSAMYLCASSLDGVQETQYFGPGTRLLVL.

This clonotype came up many times. The V and J genes are TRBV27 and TRBJ2-7, with D possibly being TRBD1 or TRBD2 (5 bases each). The CDR3 extends over 15 amino acids. Germline values: CDR1 MNHEY, CDR2 SMNVEV (reference sequence). Trimming pared 6 bases from V and 4 bases from J, leaving 19 bases between. The CDR3: CASSRSGTSGYEQYF. The DNA of the CDR3 is TGTGCCAGCAGCCGATCCGGGACGTCAGGTTACGAGCAGTACTTC.

The chain uses TRBV15 and TRBJ2-7, with TRBD1 matching over 7 bases. Germline assignment: CDR1 LNHNV and CDR2 YYDKDF (reference sequence). The CDR3 totals 14 residues. With V trimmed by 9 bases and J by 4 bases, 12 bases remained unmatched. The CDR3: CATSQTGQLYEQYF. DNA of the CDR3: TGTGCCACGTCTCAAACGGGACAGCTGTACGAGCAGTACTTC.

In this sample, this clonotype turned up many times. The J gene is TRBJ2-7, the V gene TRBV6-2 or TRBV6-3; D might be TRBD1 (6 bases). The CDR3 is made up of 13 amino acids. V was pared by 6 bases and J by 2 bases, with 11 bases between. Germline CDR1 reads MNHEY; CDR2 reads SVGEGT. The CDR3, as DNA: TGTGCCAGCAGGACAACAGGGACCTACGAGCAGTACTTC. This sequence encodes CASRTTGTYEQYF.

This clonotype was detected ten times or more. The chain links TRBV28 to TRBJ1-2; D may be TRBD1 (5 bases). Trimming shortened V by 2 bases and J by 6 bases, and 7 bases separated the two germline ends. This CDR3 has 12 residues. Germline lookup yields CDR1 MDHEN and CDR2 SYDVKM. The CDR3 loop is CASSLQGHGYTF. The DNA for the CDR3 is TGTGCCAGCAGTTTACAGGGCCATGGCTACACCTTC.

This clonotype was recorded many times. The chain joins TRBV11-2 to TRBJ2-3, with D uncertain. V lost 5 bases to trimming and J lost 1 base, with 22 bases between them. Per the germline V gene, CDR1 is SGHAT and CDR2 is FQNNGV. The CDR3 totals 18 residues. CDR3 protein: CASSKPMDGSRGTDTQYF. CDR3 sequence (DNA): TGTGCCAGCAGCAAACCTATGGACGGCTCCCGGGGCACAGATACGCAGTATTTT. The full variable domain, in which reference TRBV11-2 and TRBJ2-3 provide the parts outside the CDR3, is EAGVAQSPRYKIIEKRQSVAFWCNPISGHATLYWYQQILGQGPKLLIQFQNNGVVDDSQLPKDRFSAERLKGVDSTLKIQPAKLEDSAVYLCASSKPMDGSRGTDTQYFGPGTRLTVL.

At least ten counts were recorded for this clonotype. The chain has TRBV28 and TRBJ2-3; 8 bases align to TRBD1. This CDR3 comprises 14 residues. CDR1 is MDHEN, CDR2 SYDVKM, per germline. Trimming at V came to 4 bases and at J to 4 bases, leaving 4 bases not matched to a gene. CDR3 residues: CASSYRTGPDTQYF. The CDR3 DNA is TGTGCCAGCAGTTATAGGACAGGGCCAGATACGCAGTATTTT. Full variable domain (outside the CDR3, taken from reference TRBV28 and TRBJ2-3): DVKVTQSSRYLVKRTGEKVFLECVQDMDHENMFWYRQDPGLGLRLIYFSYDVKMKEKGDIPEGYSVSREKKERFSLILESASTNQTSMYLCASSYRTGPDTQYFGPGTRLTVL.

This clonotype has at least ten counts. Germline is not matched at one junction end, which may reflect a read error. V is TRBV28 and J is TRBJ2-1; 13 positions match TRBD2. The germline V gene encodes CDR1 MDHEN and CDR2 SYDVKM. This CDR3 comprises 15 residues. The CDR3 nucleotides read TGCGCCAGCAGCTTCGGACTAGCGGGAGTCAATGAGCAGTTCTTC. Its translation is CASSFGLAGVNEQFF.

This clonotype occurred many times. The gene calls are TRBV6-1 and TRBJ1-1; D gene unclear. Germline values: CDR1 MNHNS, CDR2 SASEGT. Trimming cost V 6 bases and J 1 base, with 6 bases left between them. This CDR3 contains 12 residues. The CDR3 reads CASRPANTEAFF. The CDR3 region has the DNA TGTGCCAGCAGACCAGCGAACACTGAAGCTTTCTTT.

V usage is TRBV29-1 and J usage is TRBJ1-2; D is ambiguous. Germline lookup yields CDR1 SQVTM and CDR2 ANQGSEA. The V end lost 2 bases, the J end lost 4 bases, and 5 bases lay between the germline ends. The CDR3 is made up of 11 amino acids. The CDR3 sequence is CSVEHSYGYTF. In DNA form, the CDR3 reads TGCAGCGTTGAACATTCCTATGGCTACACCTTC.